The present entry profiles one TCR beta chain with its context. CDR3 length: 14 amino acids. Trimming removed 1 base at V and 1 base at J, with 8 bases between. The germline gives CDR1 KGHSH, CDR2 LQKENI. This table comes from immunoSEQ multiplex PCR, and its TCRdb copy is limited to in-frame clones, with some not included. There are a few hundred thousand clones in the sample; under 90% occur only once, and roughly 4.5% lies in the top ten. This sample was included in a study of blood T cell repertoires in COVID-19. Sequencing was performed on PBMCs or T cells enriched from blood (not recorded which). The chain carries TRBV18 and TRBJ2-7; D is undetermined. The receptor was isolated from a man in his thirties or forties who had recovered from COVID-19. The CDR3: CASSPRADSYEQYF. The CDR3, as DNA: TGTGCCAGCTCACCACGTGCGGATTCCTACGAGCAGTACTTC.